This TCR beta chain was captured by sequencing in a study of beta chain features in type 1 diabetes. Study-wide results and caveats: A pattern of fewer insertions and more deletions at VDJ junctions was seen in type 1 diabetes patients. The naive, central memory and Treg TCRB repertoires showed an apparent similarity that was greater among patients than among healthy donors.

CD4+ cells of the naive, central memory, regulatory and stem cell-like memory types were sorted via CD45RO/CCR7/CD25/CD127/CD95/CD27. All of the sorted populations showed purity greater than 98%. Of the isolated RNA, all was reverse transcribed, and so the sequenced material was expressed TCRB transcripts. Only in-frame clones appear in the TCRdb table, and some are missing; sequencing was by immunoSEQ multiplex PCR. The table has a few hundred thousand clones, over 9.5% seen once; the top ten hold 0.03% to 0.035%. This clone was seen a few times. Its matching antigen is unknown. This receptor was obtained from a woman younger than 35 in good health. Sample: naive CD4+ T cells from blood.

The DNA of the CDR3 is TGTGCCAGCAGCTTAGCGGGAGGCACAGATACGCAGTATTTT. The encoded protein is CASSLAGGTDTQYF. V gene TRBV5-4 combines with J gene TRBJ2-3; 8 bases align to TRBD2. Germline values: CDR1 SGHNT, CDR2 YYREEE (reference sequence). V lost 2 bases to trimming and J lost 1 base; unmatched junction nucleotides: 0. CDR3 size: 14 residues.